The count of the clone carrying this T cell receptor beta chain is one. What it recognizes is unknown. J was trimmed by 1 base and V by 3 bases; bases with no gene match: 5. CDR3 length: 15 residues. Germline V gene lookup returns CDR1 SNHLY and CDR2 FYNNEI. This specimen belongs to a study of beta chain features in type 1 diabetes. Study-level points and caveats: Highly expressing activated T cells could be over-counted with a cDNA template. Within the patient group, naive, central memory and Treg TCRB repertoires appeared more similar to each other than within healthy donors.

The entirety of the isolated RNA underwent reverse transcription, so expressed TCRB transcripts were sequenced. Here immunoSEQ multiplex PCR was the method, and the copy in TCRdb shows in-frame clones only, minus some. The data contain under 400,000 clones, roughly 21% of them singletons. The chain has TRBV2 and TRBJ2-5; 7 bases are shared with TRBD2. Material for sequencing was naive CD4+ T cells from blood. The clonotype originates from a young woman in good health. Here the CDR3 reads CASSDGGLRQETQYF. DNA of the CDR3: TGTGCCAGCAGTGACGGGGGGTTACGCCAAGAGACCCAGTACTTC. Based on the CDR3 plus reference TRBV2 and TRBJ2-5, the full variable domain is EPEVTQTPSHQVTQMGQEVILRCVPISNHLYFYWYRQILGQKVEFLVSFYNNEISEKSEIFDDQFSVERPDGSNFTLKIRSTKLEDSAMYFCASSDGGLRQETQYFGPGTRLLVL.